The present T cell receptor (beta chain) was sequenced within a study of metastatic and nonmetastatic thyroid tumors. Germline V CDR1 and CDR2: MNHEY, SMNVEV (reference sequence). The CDR3 totals 14 residues. Losses at the gene ends were 4 bases for V and 7 bases for J; bases not matched to a gene: 6. Before thyroid surgery, none of the patients had received any treatment. Using MiXCR, TCRdb reanalyzed the PCR reads. The sample has around 8,200 clones, 25% to 30% seen once. This receptor was obtained from a male donor with papillary thyroid cancer or a benign thyroid nodule (not recorded which). Some clones in this sample may be carry-over from other donors' samples. The specimen was tumor tissue. J is TRBJ2-7 and V is TRBV27; 11 bases agree with TRBD2. CDR3 in DNA: TGTGCCAGCAGTTCGTACGGACTAGCGGGTGAGCAGTACTTC. It translates to CASSSYGLAGEQYF.